This T cell receptor (beta chain) was sequenced during a study of vaccination and CD4 T cells after COVID-19. In the study overall: Overlapping peptides of the spike proteins of SARS-CoV-2, HCoV-NL63, HCoV-OC43 and HCoV-229E were used for cell stimulation. Researchers treated control cultures with a CEFX pool, an HIV-1 Nef pool, or no peptide. Study results and caveats: Spike mono-reactivity applied to 304 of 307 vaccine-specific clones detected in convalescent patients.

Scientists ran DNA taken from cultured CD4+ T cells through the Oncomine TCR Beta short-read assay for sequencing. TCRdb analysed the PCR reads with MiXCR anew, one entry per CDR3 protein. The repertoire consists of 2,000 to 2,500 distinct CDR3 sequences, with 27% occurring once and the leading ten covering around a quarter. This clonotype came up a few times. Its antigen is currently unknown. CDR3 length equals 15 residues. V lost 0 bases, J lost 2 bases, and 9 bases lay in between. CDR1 is LNHNV, CDR2 YYDKDF, per germline (reference sequence). Treatment denoted: roughly ten-day PBMC culture with coronavirus spike peptide pools or control peptides (ViraFEST assay).

The sample here was CD4+ T cells from blood, cultured in vitro, taken after SARS-CoV-2 vaccination. The TCR originated in a human donor who had recovered from COVID-19. The chain couples TRBV15 to TRBJ2-3; TRBD1 is a possible D gene (5 bases). The chain's CDR3 is CATSRDPTATDTQYF. CDR3 bases: TGTGCCACCAGCAGAGACCCGACAGCCACAGATACGCAGTATTTT.